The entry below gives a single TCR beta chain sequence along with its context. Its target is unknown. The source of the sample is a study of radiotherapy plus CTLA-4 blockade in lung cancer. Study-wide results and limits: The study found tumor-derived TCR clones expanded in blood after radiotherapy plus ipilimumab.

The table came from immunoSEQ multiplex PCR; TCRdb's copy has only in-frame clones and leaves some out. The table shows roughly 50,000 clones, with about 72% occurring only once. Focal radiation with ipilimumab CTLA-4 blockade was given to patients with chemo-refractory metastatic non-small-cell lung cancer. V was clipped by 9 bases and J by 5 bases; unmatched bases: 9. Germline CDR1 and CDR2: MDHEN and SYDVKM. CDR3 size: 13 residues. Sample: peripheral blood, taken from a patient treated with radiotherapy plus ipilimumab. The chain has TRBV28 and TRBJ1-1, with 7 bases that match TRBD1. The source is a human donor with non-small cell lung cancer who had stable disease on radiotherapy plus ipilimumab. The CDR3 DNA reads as TGTGCCAGTCAGGGCAGGGGGTGGACTGAAGCTTTCTTT. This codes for CASQGRGWTEAFF.